Each of the 29 T cell receptor beta chains below was sequenced from the same sample in a study of shared clonotypes between healthy human individuals. Profiled with immunoSEQ multiplex PCR; TCRdb holds only in-frame clones, not every one. Of about 490,000 clones in the sample, around 80% were seen once. The specimen sequenced was PBMCs. The receptors stem from a woman aged 40 to 49 in good health. Some clones in this sample may be carry-over from other donors' samples.

On this clone itself: A read error is the likely source, as a far larger clone sits one nucleotide away. The chain recombines TRBV4-1 with TRBJ2-5; no clear D. Matching the DNA end better, TRBJ2-7 makes the J call doubtful. The length of the CDR3 is 16 residues. From germline, CDR1 is MGHRA and CDR2 YSYEKL. DNA for the CDR3: TGCGCCAGCAGCCAAGACTCAAGGACGCAGAGGAGCGAGCAGTACTTC. Encoded protein: CASSQDSRTQRSEQYF.

The gene calls are TRBV5-4 and TRBJ2-1; no clear D. The V and J ends lost 5 bases and 9 bases respectively, with 15 bases between them. Germline V gives CDR1 SGHNT, CDR2 YYREEE (reference sequence). CDR3 length: 13 residues. The CDR3 is CASRPGYRSEQFF. The CDR3 DNA reads as TGTGCCAGCAGGCCAGGTTACCGTAGTGAGCAGTTCTTC.

A remark on this clone: Its ends do not fully match the called genes, so a read error is possible. The chain is built from TRBV7-3 and TRBJ2-2; possible D gene TRBD2, 5 bases. The germline V gene has CDR1 SGHTA and CDR2 FQGTGA. CDR3 length equals 15 residues. CDR3: CASSSHGENAGELFF. CDR3 sequence (DNA): TGTGCCAGCAGCTCCCACGGGGAGAACGCCGGGGAGCTGTTTTTT.

Regarding this clone: A much larger clonotype is one base distant, so this may be a read error. Here the CDR3 omits its conserved ending phenylalanine or tryptophan, so a read error is the likely source. DNA of the CDR3: TGTGCCAGCAGCCTACGGACTAGGGCCACAGATACGCAGTATTCT. The encoded protein is CASSLRTRATDTQYS. This rearrangement joins TRBV6-4 to TRBJ2-3; 7 bases fit TRBD2. The germline V gene has CDR1 MRHNA and CDR2 SNTAGT. CDR3 length: 15 amino acids. The ends lost 6 bases at V and 2 bases at J; junction bases unmatched: 8.

This clone occurred a few times. The chain joins TRBV29-1 to TRBJ2-7; D gene ambiguous. V was pared by 4 bases and J by 4 bases, with 14 bases between. The germline gives CDR1 SQVTM, CDR2 ANQGSEA. The CDR3 spans 13 residues. The CDR3 loop is CSVVSWRTYEQYF. The CDR3 nucleotides read TGCAGCGTTGTTTCTTGGCGAACATACGAGCAGTACTTC.

V is TRBV4-2 and J is TRBJ1-5; 9 bases line up with TRBD1. With V trimmed by 3 bases and J by 4 bases, 10 bases remained unmatched. Looked up from germline, CDR1 is LGHNA and CDR2 is YNFKEQ. This CDR3 is 17 amino acids long. CDR3 coding DNA: TGTGCCAGCAGCCAGGAAGCCATGGGACAGGGAAATCAGCCCCAGCATTTT. This codes for CASSQEAMGQGNQPQHF.

The sample holds many counts of this clone. This sample includes further DNA sequences coding for the same CDR3. The chain joins TRBV18 to TRBJ1-2; the D gene is possibly TRBD1 (6 bases). Germline CDR1 is KGHSH and CDR2 is LQKENI. The V end was cut by 6 bases, the J end by 6 bases, with 20 bases between. The CDR3 has 15 residues. Here the CDR3 DNA reads TGTGCCAGCTCTCCCACGGCGGCAGGGGAAAATGGCTACACCTTC. It specifies CASSPTAAGENGYTF. The variable domain in full, completed from reference TRBV18 and TRBJ1-2, reads NAGVMQNPRHLVRRRGQEARLRCSPMKGHSHVYWYRQLPEEGLKFMVYLQKENIIDESGMPKERFSAEFPKEGPSILRIQQVVRGDSAAYFCASSPTAAGENGYTFGSGTRLTVV.

The chain has TRBV27 and TRBJ2-1; no clear D. This CDR3 has 14 amino acids. From germline, CDR1 is MNHEY and CDR2 SMNVEV (reference sequence). Trimming left V 2 bases short and J 8 bases short, with 13 bases between. The CDR3 protein is CASSLRRTSDEQFF. Written as DNA, the CDR3 is TGTGCCAGCAGTTTAAGACGGACCTCAGATGAGCAGTTCTTC.

V usage is TRBV28 and J usage is TRBJ2-7; perhaps TRBD2 as D (5 bases). V lost 3 bases, J lost 9 bases, and 18 bases lay in between. Germline V CDR1 and CDR2: MDHEN, SYDVKM. The CDR3 contains 14 residues. The CDR3 is CASSFGGSALGQYF. In nucleotides, the CDR3 is TGTGCCAGCAGTTTTGGTGGGAGTGCCCTCGGGCAGTACTTC.

J is TRBJ2-3 and V is TRBV5-1; D gene unclear. The V gene lost 4 bases and the J gene lost 0 bases, with 12 bases spanning the gap. Germline values: CDR1 SGHRS, CDR2 YFSETQ. The CDR3 contains 15 residues. The CDR3 region has the DNA TGCGCCAGCAGCCCCCCCGCGGAAAGCACAGATACGCAGTATTTT. Translation: CASSPPAESTDTQYF.

This chain uses TRBV7-8 with TRBJ2-7; D might be TRBD1 (5 bases). Germline V gene lookup returns CDR1 SGHVS and CDR2 FQNEAQ. Trimming stripped 6 bases from V and 2 bases from J, with 17 bases between. This CDR3 has 15 residues. CDR3 DNA: TGTGCCAGCAGGGCTATGAGGCAGGGTCCCTACGAGCAGTACTTC. Protein sequence: CASRAMRQGPYEQYF.

Ten or more counts support this clone. CDR3 bases: TGTGCCAGCAGTTACCGTCAGGGGGTTGGAAACACCATATATTTT. Protein product: CASSYRQGVGNTIYF. The rearrangement links TRBV6-6 to TRBJ1-3, with TRBD1 matching 7 bases. Trimming removed 2 bases from V and 3 bases from J; junction bases left unmatched: 4. The CDR3 runs 15 residues. Germline V CDR1 and CDR2: MNHNY, SVGAGI (reference sequence).

The V gene is TRBV10-3, the J gene TRBJ1-1; maybe TRBD1 (5 bases). Between the trimmed V and J ends, which lost 6 bases and 7 bases, there was a span of 12 bases. The CDR3 totals 12 residues. The V gene's germline CDR1 is ENHRY and CDR2 SYGVKD. In nucleotides, the CDR3 is TGTGCCATCAGCCATGACAGCTATGAAGCTTTCTTT. This sequence encodes CAISHDSYEAFF.

The chain uses TRBV5-1 and TRBJ1-1, with a possible D match to TRBD1 (6 bases). The CDR3 is 15 amino acids. V dropped 3 bases and J dropped 5 bases, with 17 bases sitting between them. Germline CDR1 SGHRS, CDR2 YFSETQ. CDR3: CASSSSTQGITEAFF. As DNA, the CDR3 is TGCGCCAGCAGCTCTAGTACTCAGGGGATAACTGAAGCTTTCTTT. Together with reference TRBV5-1 and TRBJ1-1, the CDR3 gives the full variable domain: KAGVTQTPRYLIKTRGQQVTLSCSPISGHRSVSWYQQTPGQGLQFLFEYFSETQRNKGNFPGRFSGRQFSNSRSEMNVSTLELGDSALYLCASSSSTQGITEAFFGQGTRLTVV.

The J gene is TRBJ1-5, the V gene TRBV5-1; D gene unclear. V gave up 0 bases and J gave up 3 bases, with 7 bases separating them. Germline V CDR1 and CDR2: SGHRS, YFSETQ. The CDR3 length is 14 residues. The CDR3 here is CASSLEGINQPQHF. The DNA of the CDR3 is TGCGCCAGCAGCTTGGAGGGTATCAATCAGCCCCAGCATTTT.

The chain has TRBV7-9 and TRBJ1-4, with a weak D call TRBD1 (5 bases). The CDR3 runs 11 residues. Germline values: CDR1 SEHNR, CDR2 FQNEAQ (reference sequence). The V gene lost 3 bases and the J gene lost 13 bases, with 9 bases spanning the gap. In DNA form, the CDR3 reads TGTGCCAGCAGCTTGGGGGGAGGACTGTTTTTT. This translates into CASSLGGGLFF.

This clone has a handful of counts. V is TRBV6-6 and J is TRBJ2-3; unclear D gene. This CDR3 is 13 amino acids long. Trimming pared 11 bases from V and 2 bases from J, leaving 14 bases between. The germline V gene has CDR1 MNHNY and CDR2 SVGAGI (reference sequence). The CDR3 region is CASQGGPTDTQYF. DNA of the CDR3: TGTGCCTCTCAAGGCGGACCCACAGATACGCAGTATTTT.

V gene TRBV5-4 combines with J gene TRBJ2-3, with TRBD2 matching 8 bases. Per the germline V gene, CDR1 is SGHNT and CDR2 is YYREEE (reference sequence). With 3 bases clipped from V and 3 bases from J, the junction kept 9 bases outside the gene matches. The CDR3 contains 16 residues. The CDR3 spells CASSSGPSGLTDTQYF. CDR3 sequence (DNA): TGTGCCAGCAGCTCGGGCCCTAGCGGGCTGACAGATACGCAGTATTTT.

A word on this clone: A much larger clone lies a single base off, so this may be a read error. V and J are TRBV4-1 and TRBJ2-7; a weak D match, TRBD2 (7 bases). Germline V lookup: CDR1 MGHRA, CDR2 YSYEKL. The CDR3 sequence is 19 residues long. CDR3 in DNA: TGCGCCAGCAGCCAAGCCCCACCGGGGGCGGGAGCGGGACTATACGAGCAGTCCTTC. Protein product: CASSQAPPGAGAGLYEQSF.

This clone was seen at least ten times. The chain carries TRBV5-1 and TRBJ2-3; no clear D gene. This CDR3 contains 18 residues. Trimming stripped 4 bases from V and 6 bases from J, with 27 bases between. Germline CDR1 and CDR2: SGHRS and YFSETQ. CDR3 sequence (DNA): TGCGCCAGCAGCAACATTGTGGCAGGCGGATCCTCATCGGATACGCAGTATTTT. This encodes CASSNIVAGGSSSDTQYF.

This clone occurred once. CDR3 nucleotide sequence: TGCGCCAGCAGCTCCCCGACTAGTGGGGCAGATACGCAGTATTTT. This encodes CASSSPTSGADTQYF. V gene TRBV5-1 combines with J gene TRBJ2-3; a weak D match, TRBD2 (6 bases). V was clipped by 3 bases and J by 4 bases, with 15 bases between them. Per germline, CDR1 SGHRS and CDR2 YFSETQ. The CDR3 has 15 residues.

Written as DNA, the CDR3 is TGTGCCATCAGTTTCGCAGGTGTCTCTGGAAACACCATATATTTT. The encoded protein is CAISFAGVSGNTIYF. The rearrangement joins TRBV10-3 to TRBJ1-3; D remains ambiguous. There are 15 residues in the CDR3. Trimming took off 5 bases at V and 0 bases at J, with 11 bases between the two ends. Germline V gene sequence: CDR1 ENHRY, CDR2 SYGVKD.

CDR3 bases: TGTGCCAGCAGTTACACAGGGGAAGACTATGGCTACACCTTC. Amino acids: CASSYTGEDYGYTF. V and J are TRBV2 and TRBJ1-2, with 7 bases identical to TRBD1. J lost 3 bases, V lost 5 bases, and 6 bases had no gene match. This CDR3 has 14 residues. Germline-derived CDR1 and CDR2 are SNHLY and FYNNEI.

Here the CDR3 reads CASRSDGGYGYTF. CDR3 bases: TGTGCCAGCAGATCGGACGGGGGCTATGGCTACACCTTC. The chain uses TRBV9 and TRBJ1-2; possible D gene TRBD1, 5 bases. CDR3 length: 13 residues. Germline values: CDR1 SGDLS, CDR2 YYNGEE. Trimming removed 5 bases from V and 4 bases from J, with 12 bases in between.

The chain has TRBV4-2 and TRBJ2-5; 8 bases align to TRBD1. CDR3 length equals 16 residues. Germline V gives CDR1 LGHNA, CDR2 YNFKEQ. J lost 1 base, V lost 0 bases, and 4 bases had no gene match. The CDR3: CASSQDGGTGQETQYF. The CDR3, as DNA: TGTGCCAGCAGCCAAGATGGCGGGACAGGCCAAGAGACCCAGTACTTC.

This clone was seen at least ten times. The chain joins TRBV5-4 to TRBJ1-2; D gene unclear. V was trimmed by 0 bases and J by 7 bases, leaving 10 bases between them. The CDR3 runs 13 residues. Germline V lookup: CDR1 SGHNT, CDR2 YYREEE (reference sequence). CDR3 in amino acids: CASSLEGYGGYTF. The CDR3 DNA reads TGTGCCAGCAGCTTGGAAGGGTATGGTGGCTACACCTTC. Drawing the rest from reference TRBV5-4 and TRBJ1-2, the complete variable domain is ETGVTQSPTHLIKTRGQQVTLRCSSQSGHNTVSWYQQALGQGPQFIFQYYREEENGRGNFPPRFSGLQFPNYSSELNVNALELDDSALYLCASSLEGYGGYTFGSGTRLTVV.

The gene calls are TRBV2 and TRBJ2-5; TRBD2 aligns across 7 bases. The CDR3 runs 12 residues. V was pared by 10 bases and J by 0 bases, with 2 bases of the junction left unmatched. CDR1 is SNHLY, CDR2 FYNNEI, per germline. Written as DNA, the CDR3 is TGTGCCACCAGCGGGGACCAAGAGACCCAGTACTTC. This codes for CATSGDQETQYF. The whole variable domain, remainder taken from reference TRBV2 and TRBJ2-5, is EPEVTQTPSHQVTQMGQEVILRCVPISNHLYFYWYRQILGQKVEFLVSFYNNEISEKSEIFDDQFSVERPDGSNFTLKIRSTKLEDSAMYFCATSGDQETQYFGPGTRLLVL.

The table lists this clone with a few counts. The rearrangement joins TRBV7-3 to TRBJ1-4; no clear D. Germline CDR1 and CDR2: SGHTA and FQGTGA. V was shortened by 1 base and J by 3 bases, with 3 bases between the two germline ends. The CDR3 has 13 amino acids. The CDR3 sequence: CASSLSANEKLFF. CDR3 DNA sequence: TGTGCCAGCAGCTTAAGTGCTAATGAAAAACTGTTTTTT. Supplemented by reference TRBV7-3 and TRBJ1-4, the full variable domain reads GAGVSQTPSNKVTEKGKYVELRCDPISGHTALYWYRQSLGQGPEFLIYFQGTGAADDSGLPNDRFFAVRPEGSVSTLKIQRTERGDSAVYLCASSLSANEKLFFGSGTQLSVL.

This clone has ten or more counts. The CDR3 sequence is CASSVEPSGGSSTDTQYF. The CDR3 nucleotides read TGTGCCAGCAGCGTAGAGCCTAGCGGGGGGTCTAGCACAGATACGCAGTATTTT. This chain connects TRBV9 to TRBJ2-3, with 11 bases that match TRBD2. From germline, CDR1 is SGDLS and CDR2 YYNGEE. J lost 0 bases, V lost 0 bases, and 6 bases had no gene match. CDR3 length: 18 amino acids.